This TCR beta chain was identified in a study of OX40 agonist ivuxolimab in advanced cancers. General observations from the study: The authors also found low normalized T-cell clonal expansion in some nonresponders. Relative to CD4+ cells, CD8+ T cells on average had more expanded clones. Antigen specificity of clonally expanded peripheral T cells was not established.

Trimming removed 4 bases from V and 4 bases from J; junction bases left unmatched: 11. Germline loops: CDR1 SGHDT, CDR2 YYEEEE. The CDR3 sequence is 18 residues long. This clone appeared a single time. No antigen is known for it. The method was immunoSEQ multiplex PCR; TCRdb's version includes in-frame clones alone and lacks a portion of them. The repertoire holds some 140,000 clones, roughly 91% seen once, with approximately 0.99% in the top ten. This clonotype was sampled from an adult with an advanced solid tumor such as melanoma, head and neck, liver or kidney cancer. The sample here was CD4+ or CD8+ T cells sorted from blood, taken in a trial of the OX40 agonist ivuxolimab. The V and J genes are TRBV5-6 and TRBJ2-5; TRBD2 agrees at 15 bases. DNA for the CDR3: TGTGCCAGCAGCCTAAGGACTAGCGGGAGGGCACTGGGAGAGACCCAGTACTTC. Translation: CASSLRTSGRALGETQYF.